The rows below give T cell receptor beta chains drawn from one sample of a study of graft-versus-host responses after intestinal transplantation. No cognate antigen is known for these TCRs. Assay: immunoSEQ multiplex PCR; the TCRdb copy retains only in-frame clones and omits some. The data hold about 120,000 clones, with approximately 95% observed a single time. The material was unstimulated CD4+ T cells sorted from spleen or lymph node cells, obtained before intestinal transplant. The receptors derive from a human donor who received an intestinal transplant. The CDR3 runs from the conserved cysteine through the conserved F or W. A D gene is named only where the DNA matches it firmly. Expanded clones get a size class; other rows say once, few or many, or leave the size out.

v_gene	j_gene	d_gene	abundance	CDR3aa	CDR3nt
TRBV28	TRBJ1-4	NA	NA	CASQTPGAGEKLFF	TGTGCCAGTCAAACCCCCGGGGCCGGGGAAAAACTGTTTTTT
TRBV27	TRBJ2-1	TRBD2	NA	CASSQGLAGSYNEQFF	TGTGCCAGCAGTCAAGGACTAGCGGGGTCCTACAATGAGCAGTTCTTC
TRBV30	TRBJ2-7	NA	NA	CAWSVYSLGLQTYEQYF	TGTGCCTGGAGTGTCTATTCCCTCGGACTACAAACCTACGAGCAGTACTTC
TRBV7-8	TRBJ2-2	NA	NA	CASSLGPRPGELFF	TGTGCCAGCAGCTTAGGACCTAGACCCGGGGAGCTGTTTTTT
TRBV30	TRBJ2-7	NA	NA	CAWKRRGKSYEQYF	TGTGCCTGGAAACGGCGGGGCAAATCCTACGAGCAGTACTTC
TRBV7-6	TRBJ2-1	NA	NA	CASSLGDRAYNEQFF	TGTGCCAGCAGCTTAGGAGACCGTGCCTACAATGAGCAGTTCTTC
TRBV27	TRBJ2-7	NA	NA	CASNRRRAPLGDEQYF	TGTGCCAGCAATCGCAGGAGGGCCCCCCTAGGGGATGAGCAGTACTTC
TRBV27	TRBJ1-1	NA	few	CASSRLTGLQNTEAFF	TGTGCCAGCAGTCGCCTGACAGGCCTTCAGAACACTGAAGCTTTCTTT
TRBV6-1	TRBJ2-7	TRBD2	NA	CASSRERGSYEQYF	TGTGCCAGCAGTCGAGAGCGGGGCTCCTACGAGCAGTACTTC
TRBV28	TRBJ1-1	NA	NA	CASALREGLNTEAFF	TGTGCCAGCGCTTTAAGGGAGGGGTTAAACACTGAAGCTTTCTTT
TRBV4-1	TRBJ2-2	NA	NA	CASSHPDRAGLTGELFF	TGCGCCAGCAGCCATCCAGACAGGGCGGGGTTGACCGGGGAGCTGTTTTTT
TRBV5-4	TRBJ2-7	NA	NA	CASSLGDEQYF	TGTGCCAGCAGCTTGGGCGACGAGCAGTACTTC
TRBV28	TRBJ2-3	NA	once	CASSLKGDTQYF	TGTGCCAGCAGCCTAAAGGGAGATACGCAGTATTTT
TRBV19	TRBJ1-1	NA	NA	CASSIPDRLGTEAFF	TGTGCCAGTAGTATACCTGACAGGTTGGGGACTGAAGCTTTCTTT
TRBV18	TRBJ2-7	NA	NA	CASSYQQGSYEQYF	TGTGCCAGCTCCTACCAACAGGGCTCGTACGAGCAGTACTTC
TRBV7-9	TRBJ2-3	NA	NA	CASSRDGDTQYF	TGTGCCAGCAGCAGAGATGGGGATACGCAGTATTTT
TRBV19	TRBJ1-5	TRBD1	NA	CASSTRDSFNQPQHF	TGTGCCAGTAGTACTCGGGACAGCTTTAATCAGCCCCAGCATTTT
TRBV10-1	TRBJ2-3	NA	NA	CASSESGADTQYF	TGCGCCAGCAGTGAGTCGGGAGCAGATACGCAGTATTTT
TRBV10-3	TRBJ2-3	NA	NA	CAIRSRTDTQYF	TGTGCCATCAGATCTAGGACAGATACGCAGTATTTT
TRBV5-1	TRBJ1-2	NA	NA	CASSLNGNYGYTF	TGCGCCAGCAGCTTAAACGGGAACTATGGCTACACCTTC
TRBV25-1	TRBJ1-1	TRBD1	NA	CASSESRGRGSEAFF	TGTGCCAGCAGTGAATCTCGCGGCAGGGGGAGTGAAGCTTTCTTT
TRBV7-7	TRBJ2-7	NA	NA	CASSLRAREPYEQYF	TGTGCTAGCAGCTTAAGGGCCAGAGAACCTTACGAGCAGTACTTC
TRBV10-3	TRBJ1-2	TRBD1	NA	CATGTETSGGYTF	TGTGCCACCGGGACAGAAACGTCAGGTGGCTACACCTTC
TRBV29-1	TRBJ1-2	NA	NA	CSVGLTLERGYTF	TGCAGCGTTGGTTTGACTCTTGAGAGGGGCTACACCTTC
TRBV7-3	TRBJ2-2	TRBD1	once	CASSYHRTGTSTGELFF	TGTGCCAGCAGCTACCACCGGACAGGAACCAGTACCGGGGAGCTGTTTTTT
TRBV4-2	TRBJ1-1	NA	NA	CASSHRGNTEAFF	TGTGCCAGCAGCCATCGGGGGAACACTGAAGCTTTCTTT
TRBV27	TRBJ2-7	NA	NA	CASSVIGQAGYEQYF	TGTGCCAGCAGTGTTATCGGGCAGGCTGGGTACGAGCAGTACTTC
TRBV7-8	TRBJ2-5	NA	NA	CASSRLKSTVYQETQYF	TGTGCCAGCAGCAGATTGAAATCGACAGTGTACCAAGAGACCCAGTACTTC